Listed below are T cell receptor beta chains from one sample, sequenced in a study of coeliac disease. Some clones are missing from TCRdb's copy, which holds only in-frame ones; the method was immunoSEQ multiplex PCR. The sample lists around 3,300 clones, about 73% seen once, with approximately 15% in the top ten. Input material: intraepithelial lymphocytes from the gut. These TCRs come from a man in his late teens or twenties with celiac disease on a gluten-free diet. CDR3s include the opening cysteine and the closing phenylalanine or tryptophan. The D gene is left open where the match is weak. A clone size is listed for some rows: how often the clone was seen (once, few, many), or a class if it is expanded.

V gene,clone size,J gene,D gene,CDR3 protein,CDR3 DNA
TRBV30,NA,TRBJ1-1,TRBD1,CACDTGVIEAFF,TGTGCCTGCGATACAGGGGTCATTGAAGCTTTCTTT
TRBV5-1,NA,TRBJ2-7,TRBD2,CASSVGTSGVLYEQYF,TGCGCCAGCAGCGTGGGGACTAGCGGGGTCCTCTACGAGCAGTACTTC
TRBV7-9,NA,TRBJ2-3,NA,CASSFGTPSSDTQYF,TGTGCCAGCAGCTTCGGGACTCCGTCATCAGATACGCAGTATTTT
TRBV7-6,NA,TRBJ1-6,TRBD1,CASSRTGLYSPLHF,TGTGCCAGCAGCCGGACAGGGCTTTATTCACCCCTCCACTTT
TRBV29-1,NA,TRBJ1-2,NA,CSVPWAGGNYGYTF,TGCAGCGTCCCCTGGGCAGGTGGGAACTATGGCTACACCTTC
TRBV9,NA,TRBJ2-7,TRBD1,CASSVERDRGYEQYF,TGTGCCAGCAGCGTAGAGAGGGACAGGGGCTACGAGCAGTACTTC
TRBV5-4,NA,TRBJ1-1,NA,CASSLTGITEAFF,TGTGCCAGCAGCTTGACAGGGATCACTGAAGCTTTCTTT
TRBV9,NA,TRBJ2-3,TRBD2,CASSGLSGGPFDTQYF,TGTGCCAGCAGCGGGCTCAGCGGGGGGCCGTTTGATACGCAGTATTTT
TRBV19,few,TRBJ2-7,TRBD1,CASSHTLGQGKDYEQYF,TGTGCCAGTAGTCATACCCTGGGACAGGGTAAGGATTACGAGCAGTACTTC
TRBV27,NA,TRBJ2-7,TRBD1,CASSLGQGAFEQYF,TGTGCCAGCAGTTTAGGACAGGGGGCTTTCGAGCAGTACTTC
TRBV6-4,NA,TRBJ2-2,TRBD2,CASSKVPSGAITGELFF,TGTGCCAGCAGTAAGGTTCCTAGCGGGGCTATCACCGGGGAGCTGTTTTTT
TRBV30,NA,TRBJ1-6,NA,CAVGALSSYNSPLHF,TGTGCCGTAGGGGCATTGAGCTCCTATAATTCACCCCTCCACTTT
TRBV9,NA,TRBJ1-1,NA,CASSPPGRVNTEAFF,TGTGCCAGCAGCCCGCCGGGCAGGGTGAACACTGAAGCTTTCTTT
TRBV7-6,NA,TRBJ2-5,NA,CASSLQGETQYF,TGTGCCAGCAGCTTACAGGGAGAGACCCAGTACTTC
TRBV14,NA,TRBJ2-3,NA,CASSQGDRPSADTQYF,TGTGCCAGCAGCCAAGGCGACAGGCCCAGCGCAGATACGCAGTATTTT